These 24 T cell receptor beta chains were sequenced from one sample in a study of blood T cell repertoires in COVID-19. The protocol was immunoSEQ multiplex PCR, while the TCRdb copy is restricted to in-frame clones and leaves out a portion. Of over 200,000 clones in the sample, less than 90% were seen once. Sample: peripheral blood. These receptors were collected from a woman aged 65 to 85 with active or convalescent COVID-19.

The chain recombines TRBV11-3 with TRBJ2-2, with a tentative D call TRBD2 (6 bases). The CDR3 contains 14 residues. The V end was cut by 5 bases, the J end by 0 bases, with 7 bases between. Germline assignment: CDR1 SGHNT and CDR2 YENEEA. The CDR3 nucleotides read TGTGCCAGCAGCGCGGGACCGAACACCGGGGAGCTGTTTTTT. Amino acid sequence: CASSAGPNTGELFF.

This chain links TRBV2 with TRBJ2-5; 7 positions match TRBD2. The junction had 9 bases not matched to a gene; V was cut back by 7 bases and J by 4 bases. CDR1 and CDR2 from the germline V gene are SNHLY and FYNNEI. This CDR3 is 14 amino acids long. The CDR3 loop is CASIKRTGGETQYF. CDR3 bases: TGTGCCAGCATTAAGAGGACGGGGGGAGAGACCCAGTACTTC.

V gene TRBV6-5 combines with J gene TRBJ2-5; possibly TRBD2 for D (7 bases). The length of the CDR3 is 15 residues. Germline CDR1 and CDR2: MNHEY and SVGAGI. V was shortened by 10 bases and J by 3 bases, with 21 bases between the two germline ends. The CDR3 here is CATCKGGAGEETQYF. The CDR3 DNA is TGTGCCACCTGTAAGGGGGGGGCCGGGGAAGAGACCCAGTACTTC.

The gene calls are TRBV5-4 and TRBJ1-1, with D unclear. There are 14 residues in the CDR3. Germline CDR1 SGHNT, CDR2 YYREEE (reference sequence). Deletions cut 2 bases from V and 1 base from J, with 9 bases between. Here the CDR3 DNA reads TGTGCCAGCAGCTTCACCTTCGGGAACACTGAAGCTTTCTTT. This encodes CASSFTFGNTEAFF.

Details on this clone: The junction differs from germline at one of its ends, possibly a read error. The chain couples TRBV9 to TRBJ1-2, with a weak D call TRBD1 (5 bases). Germline loops: CDR1 SGDLS, CDR2 YYNGEE. The CDR3 consists of 12 residues. CDR3 amino acids: CASSPAGDLSKF. DNA for the CDR3: TGTGCCAGCAGCCCGGCGGGGGATCTCAGCAAATTC.

This sequence joins TRBV7-9 and TRBJ1-4; 9 nucleotides agree with TRBD1. Germline V CDR1 and CDR2: SEHNR, FQNEAQ (reference sequence). The CDR3 consists of 14 residues. The junction had 2 bases not matched to a gene; V was cut back by 5 bases and J by 4 bases. In DNA, the CDR3 is TGTGCCAGCAGCCAGGGACAGGGTAATGAAAAACTGTTTTTT. This encodes CASSQGQGNEKLFF.

This clone has just one count. The gene calls are TRBV5-1 and TRBJ2-4, with 12 bases aligning to TRBD2. The CDR3 is 17 amino acids. The ends lost 4 bases at V and 5 bases at J; junction bases unmatched: 10. Germline V gene data show CDR1 as SGHRS and CDR2 as YFSETQ. The CDR3 spells CASSPYASGRGENIQYF. In DNA, the CDR3 is TGCGCCAGCAGCCCGTACGCTAGCGGGAGGGGGGAAAACATTCAGTACTTC.

The J gene is TRBJ2-2, the V gene TRBV3-1 (or the pseudogene TRBV3-2), with 15 bases matching TRBD2. CDR3 length: 18 amino acids. With 4 bases clipped from V and 4 bases from J, the junction kept 7 bases outside the gene matches. Looked up from germline, CDR1 is LGHDT and CDR2 is YNNKEL (reference sequence). The CDR3 sequence is CASSPGLAGGPSTGELFF. Here the CDR3 DNA reads TGTGCCAGCAGCCCCGGACTAGCGGGAGGGCCATCCACCGGGGAGCTGTTTTTT.

V is TRBV19 and J is TRBJ1-5, with D perhaps matching TRBD1 (5 bases). CDR1 is LNHDA, CDR2 SQIVND, per germline (reference sequence). There are 12 residues in the CDR3. The V and J ends lost 9 bases and 7 bases respectively, with 13 bases between them. CDR3 residues: CASNSGGQPQHF. The DNA for the CDR3 is TGTGCCAGCAACTCCGGGGGACAGCCCCAGCATTTT.

This clone was seen repeatedly, ten times or more. The chain employs TRBV2 and TRBJ1-5; TRBD1 might be the D (6 bases). The CDR3 totals 14 residues. Trimming took off 6 bases at V and 0 bases at J, with 9 bases between the two ends. The germline V gene encodes CDR1 SNHLY and CDR2 FYNNEI. The CDR3, as DNA: TGTGCCAGCAGGACAGGTCTTAGCAATCAGCCCCAGCATTTT. Its translation is CASRTGLSNQPQHF.

The chain carries TRBV9 and TRBJ2-3; 8 bases match TRBD2. V lost 4 bases and J lost 4; bases outside the gene matches: 11. The CDR3 spans 16 residues. Germline loops: CDR1 SGDLS, CDR2 YYNGEE. CDR3 nucleotide sequence: TGTGCCAGCAGCCCCCGCGGCGGGGGGATGGCAGATACGCAGTATTTT. It encodes CASSPRGGGMADTQYF.

The chain employs TRBV19 and TRBJ1-1; TRBD1 is a possible D gene (6 bases). V was trimmed by 8 bases and J by 4 bases, leaving 11 bases between them. The germline V gene encodes CDR1 LNHDA and CDR2 SQIVND (reference sequence). This CDR3 is 12 amino acids long. The CDR3 DNA is TGTGCCAGTCGAGGGGGGGGCACTGAAGCTTTCTTT. This encodes CASRGGGTEAFF.

The chain combines TRBV30 with TRBJ1-5, with TRBD1 matching over 10 bases. The length of the CDR3 is 14 residues. V dropped 1 base and J dropped 4; count of bases not matched to a gene: 1. The germline CDR1 and CDR2 sequences are GTSNPN and SVGIG (reference sequence). Written as DNA, the CDR3 is TGTGCCTGGAGTGGGACAGGGGGTAATCAGCCCCAGCATTTT. Amino acid sequence: CAWSGTGGNQPQHF.

This clone was seen a single time. V gene TRBV4-2 combines with J gene TRBJ2-5; D is possibly TRBD1 (5 bases). V lost 0 bases and J 7 bases, leaving 12 bases between the germline ends. This CDR3 region has 14 residues. Germline CDR1 and CDR2: LGHNA and YNFKEQ. CDR3 in DNA: TGTGCCAGCAGCCAAGATCCAGGGTCGGGGACCCAGTACTTC. It codes for CASSQDPGSGTQYF.

The chain has TRBV6-5 and TRBJ1-2, with 9 nucleotides matching TRBD1. Germline CDR1 reads MNHEY; CDR2 reads SVGAGI. The CDR3 runs 15 residues. Germline trimming cut 0 bases from V and 6 bases from J; bases unmatched to any gene: 5. The DNA for the CDR3 is TGTGCCAGCAGTTACTCTGGGACAGGGAGCAATGGCTACACCTTC. Translation: CASSYSGTGSNGYTF.

The CDR3 DNA is TGTGCCAGCAGGTTCACGGGACTAGCGAACGAGCAGTTCTTC. As protein: CASRFTGLANEQFF. This rearrangement joins TRBV7-8 to TRBJ2-1; 10 nucleotides align to TRBD2. V shed 6 bases and J 10 bases; nucleotides not matched to a gene: 9. Germline V gene sequence: CDR1 SGHVS, CDR2 FQNEAQ. The CDR3 totals 14 residues.

This chain connects TRBV3-1 (or the pseudogene TRBV3-2) to TRBJ2-3; TRBD1 is a possible D gene (6 bases). CDR3 length equals 12 residues. V was pared by 5 bases and J by 12 bases, with 15 bases between. Germline loops: CDR1 LGHDT, CDR2 YNNKEL (reference sequence). CDR3 amino acids: CASSNGQRGQYF. The CDR3 coding sequence is TGTGCCAGCAGCAACGGACAGCGAGGTCAGTATTTT.

This rearrangement joins TRBV7-8 to TRBJ1-4, with TRBD1 matching over 7 bases. The CDR3 is made up of 13 amino acids. The germline V gene encodes CDR1 SGHVS and CDR2 FQNEAQ. Trimming cost V 5 bases and J 13 bases; bases outside gene matches: 10. The CDR3 coding sequence is TGTGCCAGCAGCCCCGCACAGGGGCTAGGACTGTTTTTT. Its translation: CASSPAQGLGLFF.

The chain recombines TRBV12-3 or TRBV12-4 with TRBJ2-3, with D perhaps TRBD1 (6 bases). The V end lost 6 bases, the J end lost 6 bases, and 13 bases lay between the germline ends. The CDR3 is 13 amino acids. CDR3 amino acids: CASRPTGYDTQYF. The CDR3 DNA reads TGTGCCAGCAGACCCACAGGGTACGATACGCAGTATTTT.

The V gene is TRBV6-6, the J gene TRBJ2-5; D is unclear. The CDR3 runs 12 residues. Trimming took 0 bases from V and 5 from J, leaving 4 bases between them. CDR1 is MNHNY and CDR2 is SVGAGI in the germline V gene (reference sequence). The chain's CDR3 is CASSYSRETQYF. The CDR3 DNA follows: TGTGCCAGCAGTTACTCACGGGAGACCCAGTACTTC.

This chain links TRBV29-1 with TRBJ2-1; a possible D gene is TRBD2 (5 bases). Germline values: CDR1 SQVTM, CDR2 ANQGSEA. V gave up 1 base and J gave up 1 base, with 14 bases separating them. The CDR3 totals 16 residues. CDR3: CSVEAGLAKSYNEQFF. The CDR3 DNA sequence: TGCAGCGTTGAAGCCGGATTAGCGAAGTCCTACAATGAGCAGTTCTTC.

The chain links TRBV18 to TRBJ2-7; D might be TRBD2 (6 bases). V lost 4 bases to trimming and J lost 3 bases, with 13 bases between them. This CDR3 has 14 amino acids. CDR1 and CDR2 from the germline V gene are KGHSH and LQKENI. The CDR3 is CASSLASAFYEQYF. In DNA form, the CDR3 reads TGTGCCAGCTCACTAGCTAGCGCCTTCTACGAGCAGTACTTC.

This chain connects TRBV7-8 to TRBJ1-2; 7 bases are a match to TRBD1. J lost 5 bases, V lost 2 bases, and 8 bases had no gene match. Germline CDR1 reads SGHVS; CDR2 reads FQNEAQ. CDR3 length equals 15 residues. The chain's CDR3 is CASSLSLQGGYGYTF. The CDR3 DNA reads TGTGCCAGCAGCTTATCTCTCCAGGGGGGTTATGGCTACACCTTC.

This clone has just a few counts. The genes are TRBV11-2 and TRBJ1-4; no clear D. V was shortened by 5 bases and J by 6 bases, with 10 bases between the two germline ends. The CDR3 spans 13 residues. The germline V gene encodes CDR1 SGHAT and CDR2 FQNNGV. The CDR3 coding sequence is TGTGCCAGCAGCCTTACTCGGGATGAAAAACTGTTTTTT. Residues: CASSLTRDEKLFF. The entire variable domain, with the rest obtained from reference TRBV11-2 and TRBJ1-4, is as follows: EAGVAQSPRYKIIEKRQSVAFWCNPISGHATLYWYQQILGQGPKLLIQFQNNGVVDDSQLPKDRFSAERLKGVDSTLKIQPAKLEDSAVYLCASSLTRDEKLFFGSGTQLSVL.